A single sample gave rise to the 21 T cell receptor beta chains below, sequenced in a study of cytomegalovirus exposure and HLA in healthy donors. PCR used 60 Vbeta primers and 13 Jbeta primers. Produced via immunoSEQ multiplex PCR; TCRdb's table is partial and in-frame only. The table has some 81,000 clones, 72% seen once; the top ten hold roughly 11%. Sample: PBMCs. The receptors were gathered from a woman between 35 and 50 years old in good health and CMV-seropositive.

Points on this clone: Other DNA sequences in the same sample also yield this CDR3. The chain employs TRBV11-2 and TRBJ1-1; TRBD1 matches 8 bases. The CDR3 is 14 amino acids. Trimming cost V 2 bases and J 5 bases; bases outside gene matches: 4. Germline V gene sequence: CDR1 SGHAT, CDR2 FQNNGV. The CDR3 sequence: CASSLTGTGTEAFF. The CDR3 coding sequence is TGTGCCAGCAGCTTAACAGGGACAGGTACTGAAGCTTTCTTT.

The chain employs TRBV5-8 and TRBJ2-2; D may be TRBD2 (6 bases). The ends were cut back, 4 bases at V and 2 bases at J, with 12 bases in the middle. The germline CDR1 and CDR2 sequences are SGHTS and YDEGEE. The CDR3 consists of 15 residues. CDR3 nucleotides: TGTGCCAGCAGCCATTTAGCGGCCAACACCGGGGAGCTGTTTTTT. Its translation: CASSHLAANTGELFF.

Remarks on this clone: At the DNA level, this CDR3 is encoded by other sequences in the same sample as well. This chain connects TRBV5-1 to TRBJ1-5; 8 bases are a match to TRBD1. Germline trimming cut 1 base from V and 4 bases from J; bases unmatched to any gene: 4. Germline V lookup: CDR1 SGHRS, CDR2 YFSETQ. The CDR3 runs 15 residues. The CDR3 protein is CASSLTGGSNQPQHF. Written as DNA, the CDR3 is TGCGCCAGCAGCTTGACAGGGGGGTCGAATCAGCCCCAGCATTTT.

The J gene is TRBJ2-3, the V gene TRBV13; 10 positions match TRBD2. CDR1 is PRHDT, CDR2 FYEKMQ, per germline (reference sequence). Losses at the gene ends were 5 bases for V and 1 base for J; bases not matched to a gene: 6. The CDR3 is made up of 16 amino acids. CDR3 bases: TGTGCCAGCAGCCCCACCGGGACTAGCGGCACAGATACGCAGTATTTT. Its protein is CASSPTGTSGTDTQYF.

The CDR3 coding sequence is TGTGCCAGTAGTATAGATCTCACAGGGGACACTGAAGCTTTCTTT. Amino acids: CASSIDLTGDTEAFF. The chain carries TRBV19 and TRBJ1-1; TRBD1 agrees at 7 bases. V shed 0 bases and J 3 bases; nucleotides not matched to a gene: 4. This CDR3 has 15 amino acids. Germline CDR1 reads LNHDA; CDR2 reads SQIVND (reference sequence).

The chain employs TRBV7-2 and TRBJ2-1, with D possibly TRBD2 on 7 matching bases. V lost 2 bases and J lost 8, with 13 bases in between. Germline CDR1 and CDR2: SGHTA and FQGNSA. This CDR3 is built from 14 residues. The CDR3 is CASSLIGGADEQFF. The CDR3 bases are TGTGCCAGCAGCTTAATAGGGGGGGCGGATGAGCAGTTCTTC.

This clone came up once. The CDR3 protein is CASSSGQDRLKLFF. CDR3 sequence (DNA): TGTGCCAGCAGTTCAGGACAGGATAGGCTAAAACTGTTTTTT. The chain recombines TRBV28 with TRBJ1-4; 7 nucleotides line up with TRBD1. The CDR3 is 14 amino acids. Losses at the gene ends were 4 bases for V and 10 bases for J; bases not matched to a gene: 9. The V gene's germline CDR1 is MDHEN and CDR2 SYDVKM. The full variable domain, its missing parts supplied by reference TRBV28 and TRBJ1-4, is DVKVTQSSRYLVKRTGEKVFLECVQDMDHENMFWYRQDPGLGLRLIYFSYDVKMKEKGDIPEGYSVSREKKERFSLILESASTNQTSMYLCASSSGQDRLKLFFGSGTQLSVL.

J is TRBJ2-3 and V is TRBV5-4; 7 bases line up with TRBD1. Germline-derived CDR1 and CDR2 are SGHNT and YYREEE (reference sequence). J was trimmed by 2 bases and V by 3 bases; bases with no gene match: 9. This CDR3 spans 16 amino acids. CDR3 DNA: TGTGCCAGCAGCTCCAGGGACAGAGTTTACACAGATACGCAGTATTTT. It specifies CASSSRDRVYTDTQYF. The full variable domain, with the rest looked up from reference TRBV5-4 and TRBJ2-3, is ETGVTQSPTHLIKTRGQQVTLRCSSQSGHNTVSWYQQALGQGPQFIFQYYREEENGRGNFPPRFSGLQFPNYSSELNVNALELDDSALYLCASSSRDRVYTDTQYFGPGTRLTVL.

This clone occurred a few times. The chain is built from TRBV7-8 and TRBJ2-7, with 11 nucleotides matching TRBD2. This CDR3 region has 17 residues. Germline CDR1 is SGHVS and CDR2 is FQNEAQ. Trimming at V came to 5 bases and at J to 2 bases, leaving 11 bases not matched to a gene. CDR3 loop: CASSPQGLAGLTYEQYF. For the CDR3, the DNA is TGTGCCAGCAGCCCCCAAGGACTAGCGGGTTTAACCTACGAGCAGTACTTC. Based on the CDR3 plus reference TRBV7-8 and TRBJ2-7, the full variable domain is GAGVSQSPRYKVAKRGQDVALRCDPISGHVSLFWYQQALGQGPEFLTYFQNEAQLDKSGLPSDRFFAERPEGSVSTLKIQRTQQEDSAVYLCASSPQGLAGLTYEQYFGPGTRLTVT.

The CDR3 DNA reads as TGCGCCAGCAGCTTGTTTATAAATTCACCCCTCCACTTT. Protein sequence: CASSLFINSPLHF. The V call is TRBV5-1, the J call TRBJ1-6; D ambiguous. The V end lost 1 base, the J end lost 7 bases, and 6 bases lay between the germline ends. CDR3 length: 13 residues. Germline CDR1 SGHRS, CDR2 YFSETQ.

This chain connects TRBV18 to TRBJ2-1; D unresolved. Between the trimmed V and J ends, which lost 0 bases and 6 bases, there was a span of 9 bases. The CDR3 is 14 amino acids. Looked up from germline, CDR1 is KGHSH and CDR2 is LQKENI. In DNA form, the CDR3 reads TGTGCCAGCTCACCACCCCCAGAATCCAATGAGCAGTTCTTC. Amino acids: CASSPPPESNEQFF.

This chain uses TRBV27 with TRBJ1-6; D possibly corresponds to TRBD1 (6 bases). V was pared by 3 bases and J by 5 bases, with 14 bases between. Germline-derived CDR1 and CDR2 are MNHEY and SMNVEV (reference sequence). This CDR3 contains 16 residues. The CDR3 bases are TGTGCCAGCAGTTTGCGCCCGGGACACAATAATTCACCCCTCCACTTT. As protein: CASSLRPGHNNSPLHF.

This chain connects TRBV30 to TRBJ1-1; D uncertain. The CDR3 runs to 13 residues. Germline values: CDR1 GTSNPN, CDR2 SVGIG (reference sequence). The V end was cut by 0 bases, the J end by 8 bases, with 13 bases between. CDR3 nucleotide sequence: TGTGCCTGGAGTGTTATAAGAGGAGGAGAAGCTTTCTTT. Translated: CAWSVIRGGEAFF.

This chain joins TRBV9 and TRBJ2-2, with 11 bases matching TRBD2. The ends lost 1 base at V and 6 bases at J; junction bases unmatched: 2. Germline-derived CDR1 and CDR2 are SGDLS and YYNGEE. The CDR3 has 15 amino acids. The CDR3 sequence is CASSVLSGGAGELFF. CDR3 DNA: TGTGCCAGCAGCGTACTTAGCGGGGGGGCCGGGGAGCTGTTTTTT. The full variable domain, with the rest looked up from reference TRBV9 and TRBJ2-2, is DSGVTQTPKHLITATGQRVTLRCSPRSGDLSVYWYQQSLDQGLQFLIQYYNGEERAKGNILERFSAQQFPDLHSELNLSSLELGDSALYFCASSVLSGGAGELFFGEGSRLTVL.

The chain employs TRBV29-1 and TRBJ2-1; the match to TRBD1 covers 10 bases. J lost 3 bases, V lost 4 bases, and 0 bases had no gene match. CDR3 size: 13 residues. Germline V lookup: CDR1 SQVTM, CDR2 ANQGSEA. This CDR3 is CSVGTGGYNEQFF. CDR3 nucleotides: TGCAGCGTTGGGACAGGGGGCTACAATGAGCAGTTCTTC.

V gene TRBV6-5 combines with J gene TRBJ2-7; a weak D match, TRBD2 (7 bases). The germline V gene has CDR1 MNHEY and CDR2 SVGAGI. The CDR3 loop spans 16 amino acids. Between the trimmed V and J ends, which lost 4 bases and 2 bases, there was a span of 18 bases. This chain's CDR3 is CASSSKAGAGTYEQYF. The CDR3 nucleotides read TGTGCCAGCAGTTCGAAGGCGGGGGCCGGAACCTACGAGCAGTACTTC.

This chain uses TRBV6-6 with TRBJ1-1, with D possibly TRBD1 on 6 matching bases. Trimming cost V 5 bases and J 7 bases, with 17 bases left between them. Germline assignment: CDR1 MNHNY and CDR2 SVGAGI (reference sequence). CDR3 size: 14 residues. DNA for the CDR3: TGTGCCAGCAGTACTGGGGACAACAGAAATGAAGCTTTCTTT. Translated, it gives CASSTGDNRNEAFF.

The rearrangement links TRBV28 to TRBJ2-7; tentatively, D is TRBD1 (5 bases). The CDR3 consists of 16 residues. V was shortened by 6 bases and J by 2 bases, with 20 bases between the two germline ends. Germline V gene data show CDR1 as MDHEN and CDR2 as SYDVKM. The CDR3 loop is CASSLIWGPTAYEQYF. The CDR3 DNA is TGTGCCAGCAGCCTAATCTGGGGCCCGACCGCCTACGAGCAGTACTTC.

V usage is TRBV6-5 and J usage is TRBJ2-7; 9 bases are shared with TRBD1. V shed 11 bases, J shed 4 bases, and the junction held 12 bases outside the gene matches. CDR3 size: 14 residues. Per germline, CDR1 MNHEY and CDR2 SVGAGI. The CDR3 DNA reads TGTGCCTCGAGGGACAGGGCGATCCTTTACGAGCAGTACTTC. Its translation is CASRDRAILYEQYF.

The V call is TRBV19, the J call TRBJ2-5; maybe TRBD1 (5 bases). Trimming pared 3 bases from V and 2 bases from J, leaving 7 bases between. The germline V gene has CDR1 LNHDA and CDR2 SQIVND (reference sequence). This CDR3 has 13 residues. The CDR3 loop reads CASSMTEQETQYF. CDR3 sequence (DNA): TGTGCCAGTAGTATGACAGAGCAAGAGACCCAGTACTTC.

The chain employs TRBV6-1 and TRBJ1-5, with D possibly TRBD1 on 5 matching bases. V was pared by 4 bases and J by 4 bases, with 14 bases between. The CDR3 consists of 15 residues. CDR1 is MNHNS and CDR2 is SASEGT in the germline V gene. The DNA of the CDR3 is TGTGCCAGCAGTGGAGGCAGGGATCGGAATCAGCCCCAGCATTTT. It specifies CASSGGRDRNQPQHF.